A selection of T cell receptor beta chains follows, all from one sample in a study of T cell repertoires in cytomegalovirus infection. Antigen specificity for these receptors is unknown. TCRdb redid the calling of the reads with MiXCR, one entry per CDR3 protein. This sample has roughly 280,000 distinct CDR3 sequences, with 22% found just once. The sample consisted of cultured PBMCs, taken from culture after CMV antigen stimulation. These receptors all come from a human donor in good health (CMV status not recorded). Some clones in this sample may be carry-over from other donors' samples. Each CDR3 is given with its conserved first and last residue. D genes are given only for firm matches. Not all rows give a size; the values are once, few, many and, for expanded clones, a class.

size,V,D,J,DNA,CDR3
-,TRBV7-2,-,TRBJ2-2,TGTGCCAGCCGACGGGGCCACGTAGCCGGGGAGCTGTTTTTT,CASRRGHVAGELFF
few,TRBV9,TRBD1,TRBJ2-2,TGTGCCAGCAGCGATACAGGGGGCTTCAACACCGGGGAGCTGTTTTTT,CASSDTGGFNTGELFF
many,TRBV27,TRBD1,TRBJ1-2,TGTGCCAGCAGTTTATCGGCAGGGGGCTTTTATGGCTACACCTTC,CASSLSAGGFYGYTF
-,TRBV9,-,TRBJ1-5,TGTGCCAGCATGCGAGGTCGGCCCCAGCATTTT,CASMRGRPQHF
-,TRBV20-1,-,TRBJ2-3,TGCAGTGCTAGAGCTCAGGCTACGGTTTGGCGTGGTACGCAGTATTTT,CSARAQATVWRGTQYF
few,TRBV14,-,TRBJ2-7,TGTGCCAGCAGCCAAGATCATTGGGGCAGTACCTACGAGCAGTACTTC,CASSQDHWGSTYEQYF
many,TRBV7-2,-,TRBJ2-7,TGTGCCAGCAGCCCAGGGGCCAGCGCCAAGTGGGAGCAGTACTTC,CASSPGASAKWEQYF
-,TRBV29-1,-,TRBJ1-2,TGCAGCGTTGACCATACGAACTATGGCTACACCTTC,CSVDHTNYGYTF
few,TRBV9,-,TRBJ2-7,TGTGCCAGCAGCGTAGGGCCTTACAGGGCTTCGGGTGCCGAGCAGTACTTC,CASSVGPYRASGAEQYF
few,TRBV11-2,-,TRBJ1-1,TGTGCCAGCAGCACCAATTCGGGCGCTGAAGCTTTCTTT,CASSTNSGAEAFF
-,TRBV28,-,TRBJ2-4,TGTGCCAGCAGTTTACCCCTGGGGGTAGGGACCAAAAACATTCAGTACTTC,CASSLPLGVGTKNIQYF
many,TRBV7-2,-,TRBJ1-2,TGTGCCAGCAGCTTAGGACCGGTTTTTGGCTATGGCTACACCTTC,CASSLGPVFGYGYTF
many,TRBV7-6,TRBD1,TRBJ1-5,TGTGCCAGCAGCTTATCAGGGACAGGGAATCAGCCCCAGCATTTT,CASSLSGTGNQPQHF
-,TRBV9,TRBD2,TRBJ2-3,TGTGCCAGCAGCCCGAGGGGACTAGCGGGAGGTATAGATACGCAGTATTTT,CASSPRGLAGGIDTQYF
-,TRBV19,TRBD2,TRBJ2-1,TGTGCCAGCCCCCGGGCCGGACTAGCGGGAGTAAAGTGGGGTGAGCAGTTCTTC,CASPRAGLAGVKWGEQFF
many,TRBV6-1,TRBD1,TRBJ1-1,TGTGCCAGCGGTGGACAGGGATCCCTTAACACTGAAGCTTTCTTT,CASGGQGSLNTEAFF
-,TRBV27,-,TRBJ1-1,TGTGCCAGCAGTTCGGGTTGGAAAGGCACTGAAGCTTTCTTT,CASSSGWKGTEAFF
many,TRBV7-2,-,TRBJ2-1,TGTGCCAGCAGCTTAAAATCTTCCTACAATGAGCAGTTCTTC,CASSLKSSYNEQFF
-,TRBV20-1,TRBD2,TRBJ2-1,TGCAGTGCTAGGGAGACTAGCGGGAGGGCCCAGTACAATGAGCAGTTCTTC,CSARETSGRAQYNEQFF
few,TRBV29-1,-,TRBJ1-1,TGCAGCGGCTTGAAGAACACTGAAGCTTTCTTT,CSGLKNTEAFF
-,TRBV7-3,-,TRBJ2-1,TGTGCCAGCAGCGCACTCCGGACACGCTCCTACAATGAGCAGTTCTTC,CASSALRTRSYNEQFF
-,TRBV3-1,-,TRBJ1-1,TGTGCCAGCAGCCAGGGGTGGGAAGCTTTCTTT,CASSQGWEAFF
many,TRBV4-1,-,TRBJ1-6,TGCGCCAGCAGCCAAGAGTTCAGATTCCTCCACTTT,CASSQEFRFLHF
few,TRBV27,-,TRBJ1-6,TGTGCCAGCAGTTTCATGGGCGAGGGTTCACCCCTCCACTTT,CASSFMGEGSPLHF
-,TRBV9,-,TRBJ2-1,TGTGCCAGCAGCCAAAGAGCGGGCTCCTACAATGAGCAGTTCTTC,CASSQRAGSYNEQFF
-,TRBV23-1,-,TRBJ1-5,TGCGCCAGCAGTCAATCGATATGGGGCCCAGAGAGCAATCAGCCCCAGCATTTT,CASSQSIWGPESNQPQHF
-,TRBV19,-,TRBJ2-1,TGTGCCAGTAGCAACGGCCAAGGGGGAGATGAGCAGTTCTTC,CASSNGQGGDEQFF
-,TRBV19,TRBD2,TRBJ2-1,TGTGCCAGTAGTATACTGACTAGCGGGAACAATGAGCAGTTCTTC,CASSILTSGNNEQFF
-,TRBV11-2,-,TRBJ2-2,TGTGCCAGCAGCAAACGACAGGTGACACACACCGGGGAGCTGTTTTTT,CASSKRQVTHTGELFF
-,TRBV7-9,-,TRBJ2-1,TGTGCCAGCAGCCCTAAGCCGGCAGTTTACAATGAGCAGTTCTTC,CASSPKPAVYNEQFF
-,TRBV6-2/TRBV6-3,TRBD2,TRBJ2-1,TGTGCCAGCAGTCGTTCAAGGACTAGCGGGATCAATGAGCAGTTCTTC,CASSRSRTSGINEQFF
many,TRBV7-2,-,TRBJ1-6,TGTGCCAGCAGCTTTCCGGGCGGTAATTCACCCCTCCACTTT,CASSFPGGNSPLHF
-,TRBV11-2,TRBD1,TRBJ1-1,TGTGCCAGCAGCTTAGATCGGCGAAGACAGGGATCAGTTAACACTGAAGCTTTCTTT,CASSLDRRRQGSVNTEAFF
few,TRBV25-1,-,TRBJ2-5,TGTGCCAGCAGCGCCCTCACTTGGGGGCAAAGGGAGACCCAGTACTTC,CASSALTWGQRETQYF
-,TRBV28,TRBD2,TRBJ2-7,TGTGCCAGCAGCTCCGGGACTAGCGGGAGTGCCGAGCAGTACTTC,CASSSGTSGSAEQYF
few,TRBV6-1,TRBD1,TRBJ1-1,TGTGCCAGCAGTGAAGCGGGACAGGAAGCTTTCTTT,CASSEAGQEAFF
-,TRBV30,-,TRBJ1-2,TGTGCCTGGAGTGTACTGAAGTACTACACCTTC,CAWSVLKYYTF
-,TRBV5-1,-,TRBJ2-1,TGCGCCAGCAGCGGGACTTCTGAGCAGTTCTTC,CASSGTSEQFF
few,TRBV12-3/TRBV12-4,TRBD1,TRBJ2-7,TGTGCCAGCAGTCTCGGGACAGGGGCCAACGAGCAGTACTTC,CASSLGTGANEQYF
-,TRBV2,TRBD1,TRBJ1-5,TGTGCCAGCAGTGAGCGGGACAGCTTTCGGCAGCCCCAGCATTTT,CASSERDSFRQPQHF
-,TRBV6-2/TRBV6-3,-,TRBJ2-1,TGTGCCATCAGCTCATGGCGGAACCCGGAGTTCTTC,CAISSWRNPEFF
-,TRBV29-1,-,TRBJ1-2,TGCAGCGTTGCGGGACCCGGCTACACCTTC,CSVAGPGYTF
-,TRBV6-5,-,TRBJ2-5,TGTGCCAGCAGTTACTCCCCCCCAGAGTACCAAGAGACCCAGTACTTC,CASSYSPPEYQETQYF
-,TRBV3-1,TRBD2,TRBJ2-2,TGTGCCAGCAGTTCCGAGCGGGAGGGCCTGTTGGGCCGAGGCGGGGAGCTGTTTTTT,CASSSEREGLLGRGGELFF
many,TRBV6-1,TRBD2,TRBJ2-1,TGTGCCAGCAGTCTCTTACCCTTTCAGCGGGAGTGGGAAAACAATGAGCAGTTCTTC,CASSLLPFQREWENNEQFF
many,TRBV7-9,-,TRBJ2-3,TGTGCCAGCAGCCCCTCCGAAGGACAGATCACAGATACGCAGTATTTT,CASSPSEGQITDTQYF
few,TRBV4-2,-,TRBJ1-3,TGTGCCAGCAGCCAAGAAATGCCGGGAGCAGGTGCTCTGAACTCTGGAAACACCATATATTTT,CASSQEMPGAGALNSGNTIYF